This TCR beta chain was captured in a study of control samples from healthy donors and cancer patients. The protocol was immunoSEQ multiplex PCR, while the TCRdb copy is restricted to in-frame clones and leaves out a portion. The sample has 75,000 to 100,000 clones; 85% to 90% are singletons. CDR1 and CDR2 (germline): SGHRS, YFSETQ. The CDR3 is 14 residues long. V lost 0 bases to trimming and J lost 1 base, with 7 bases between them. The genes are TRBV5-1 and TRBJ1-1, with D unclear. Sample: blood. The clonotype comes from a woman aged 50 to 65 in good health. CDR3: CASSLVSENTEAFF. In DNA form, the CDR3 reads TGCGCCAGCAGCTTGGTCTCTGAGAACACTGAAGCTTTCTTT.